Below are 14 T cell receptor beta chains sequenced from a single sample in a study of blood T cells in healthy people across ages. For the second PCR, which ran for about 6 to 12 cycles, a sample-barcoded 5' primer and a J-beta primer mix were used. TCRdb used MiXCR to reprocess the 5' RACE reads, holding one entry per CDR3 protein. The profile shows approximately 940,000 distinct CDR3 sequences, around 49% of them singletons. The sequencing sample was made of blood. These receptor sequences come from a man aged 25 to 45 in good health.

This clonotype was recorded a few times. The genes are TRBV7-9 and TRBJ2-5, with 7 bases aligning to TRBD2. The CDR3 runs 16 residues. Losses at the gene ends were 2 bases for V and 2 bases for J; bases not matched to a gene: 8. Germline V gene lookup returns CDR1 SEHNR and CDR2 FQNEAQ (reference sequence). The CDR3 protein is CASSLSGARYQETQYF. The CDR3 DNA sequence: TGTGCCAGCAGCTTAAGCGGGGCCCGTTATCAAGAGACCCAGTACTTC.

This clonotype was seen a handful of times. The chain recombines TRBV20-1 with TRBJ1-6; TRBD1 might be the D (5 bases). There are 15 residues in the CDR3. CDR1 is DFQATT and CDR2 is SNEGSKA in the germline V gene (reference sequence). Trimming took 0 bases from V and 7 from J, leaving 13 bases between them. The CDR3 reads CSARDRGVPNSPLHF. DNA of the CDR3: TGCAGTGCTAGAGACCGGGGGGTCCCCAATTCACCCCTCCACTTT.

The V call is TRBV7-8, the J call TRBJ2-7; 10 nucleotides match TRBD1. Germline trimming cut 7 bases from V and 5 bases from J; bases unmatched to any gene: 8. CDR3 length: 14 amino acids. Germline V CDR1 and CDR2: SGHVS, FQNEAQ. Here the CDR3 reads CASTKRQGANEQYF. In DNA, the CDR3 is TGTGCCAGCACCAAGAGACAGGGGGCCAACGAGCAGTACTTC.

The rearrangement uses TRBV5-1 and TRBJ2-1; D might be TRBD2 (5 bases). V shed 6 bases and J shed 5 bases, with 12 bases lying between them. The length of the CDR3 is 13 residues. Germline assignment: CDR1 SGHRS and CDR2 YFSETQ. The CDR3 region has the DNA TGCGCCAGCAATCGGGGAAACGACAATGAGCAGTTCTTC. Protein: CASNRGNDNEQFF.

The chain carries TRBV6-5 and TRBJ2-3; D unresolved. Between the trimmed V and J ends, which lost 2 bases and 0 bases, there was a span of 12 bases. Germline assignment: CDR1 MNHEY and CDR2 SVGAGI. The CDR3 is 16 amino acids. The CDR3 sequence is CASSYNDPRSTDTQYF. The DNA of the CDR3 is TGTGCCAGCAGTTACAACGACCCCCGTAGCACAGATACGCAGTATTTT.

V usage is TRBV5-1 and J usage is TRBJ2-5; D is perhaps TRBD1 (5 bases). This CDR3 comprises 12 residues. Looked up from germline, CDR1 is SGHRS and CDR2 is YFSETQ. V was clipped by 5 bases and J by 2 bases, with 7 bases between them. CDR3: CASRQEQETQYF. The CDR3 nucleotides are TGCGCCAGCAGACAGGAACAAGAGACCCAGTACTTC.

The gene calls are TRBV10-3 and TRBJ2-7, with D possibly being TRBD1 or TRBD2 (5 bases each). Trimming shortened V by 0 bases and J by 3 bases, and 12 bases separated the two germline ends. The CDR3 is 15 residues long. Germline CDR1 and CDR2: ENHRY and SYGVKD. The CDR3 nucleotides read TGTGCCATCAGTGAGTCGGGACGCAGGAACTACGAGCAGTACTTC. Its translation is CAISESGRRNYEQYF.

This chain's CDR3 is CASSFGSGGYYEQYF. CDR3 in DNA: TGCGCCAGCAGCTTCGGTAGCGGGGGATACTACGAGCAGTACTTC. The chain employs TRBV5-1 and TRBJ2-4; TRBD2 agrees at 9 bases. The J call may be faulty, since TRBJ2-7 better matches the DNA end. This CDR3 has 15 amino acids. Germline assignment: CDR1 SGHRS and CDR2 YFSETQ.

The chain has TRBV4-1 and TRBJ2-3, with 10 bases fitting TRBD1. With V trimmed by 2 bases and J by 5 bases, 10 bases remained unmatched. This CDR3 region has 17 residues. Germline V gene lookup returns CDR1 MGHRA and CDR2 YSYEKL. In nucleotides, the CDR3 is TGCGCCAGCAGCCAACCGGGACAGGGGCGTTTCGGAGATACGCAGTATTTT. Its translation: CASSQPGQGRFGDTQYF.

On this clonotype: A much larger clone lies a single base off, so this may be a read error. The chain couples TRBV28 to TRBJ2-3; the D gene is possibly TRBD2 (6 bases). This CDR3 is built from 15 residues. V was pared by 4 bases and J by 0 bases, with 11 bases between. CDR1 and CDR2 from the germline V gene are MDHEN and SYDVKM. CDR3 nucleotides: TGTGCCAGCAGTTGTTCGGGGGTGAGCACAGATACGCAGTATTTT. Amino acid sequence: CASSCSGVSTDTQYF.

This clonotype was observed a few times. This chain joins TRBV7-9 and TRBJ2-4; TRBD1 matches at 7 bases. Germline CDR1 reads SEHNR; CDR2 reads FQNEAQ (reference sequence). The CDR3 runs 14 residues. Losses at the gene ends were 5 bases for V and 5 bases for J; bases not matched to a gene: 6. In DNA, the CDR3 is TGTGCCAGCAGCACCAGCACAGGGGAAAACATTCAGTACTTC. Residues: CASSTSTGENIQYF.

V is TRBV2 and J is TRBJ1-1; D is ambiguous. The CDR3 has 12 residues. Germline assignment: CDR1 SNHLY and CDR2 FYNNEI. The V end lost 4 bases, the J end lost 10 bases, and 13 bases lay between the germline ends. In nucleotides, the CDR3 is TGTGCCAGCAGTGGCAACCCTCCTTCAGCTTTCTTT. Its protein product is CASSGNPPSAFF.

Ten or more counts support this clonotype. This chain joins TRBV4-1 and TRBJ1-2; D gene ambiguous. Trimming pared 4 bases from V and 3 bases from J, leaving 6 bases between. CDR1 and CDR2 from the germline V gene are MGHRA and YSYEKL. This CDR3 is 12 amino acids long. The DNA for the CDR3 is TGCGCCAGCAGCCCGGACGACTATGGCTACACCTTC. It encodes CASSPDDYGYTF.

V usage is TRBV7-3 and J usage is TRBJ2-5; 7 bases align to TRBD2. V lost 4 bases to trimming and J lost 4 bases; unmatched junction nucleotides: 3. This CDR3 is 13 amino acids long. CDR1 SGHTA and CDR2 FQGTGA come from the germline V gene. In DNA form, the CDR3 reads TGTGCCAGCAGCTCACTAGCGAGAGAGACCCAGTACTTC. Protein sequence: CASSSLARETQYF.